This T cell receptor beta chain came from a study of radiotherapy plus CTLA-4 blockade in lung cancer. Using immunoSEQ multiplex PCR, the repertoire was profiled, and TCRdb retains in-frame clones only, with some absent. The table records more than 65,000 clones, about four fifths of them present only once. The V end lost 0 bases, the J end lost 1 base, and 12 bases lay between the germline ends. Looked up from germline, CDR1 is SGDLS and CDR2 is YYNGEE. The length of the CDR3 is 16 residues. The TCR comes from a human donor with non-small cell lung cancer who had stable disease on radiotherapy plus ipilimumab. Sequences were derived from peripheral blood, sampled from a patient treated with radiotherapy plus ipilimumab. The genes are TRBV9 and TRBJ2-3; perhaps TRBD2 as D (6 bases). The CDR3 DNA sequence: TGTGCCAGCAGCGTAGGGCAGGCGGGACGCACAGATACGCAGTATTTT. It codes for CASSVGQAGRTDTQYF.